This T cell receptor (beta chain) was captured in a study of graft-versus-host responses after intestinal transplantation. Study-level information: Transplants were multivisceral, liver-intestinal, or isolated intestinal.

As concerns this clone: What it recognizes is unknown.

The protocol was immunoSEQ multiplex PCR, while the TCRdb copy is restricted to in-frame clones and leaves out a portion. In the table there are roughly 97,000 clones, roughly nine tenths of which are singletons. CDR1 and CDR2 (germline): LGHNA, YNFKEQ. V was clipped by 0 bases and J by 3 bases, with 11 bases between them. This CDR3 comprises 15 residues. Findings and caveats of the study: Detection of GvH clones occurred in recipient marrow, and some had their first appearance in ileum or blood.

The V and J genes are TRBV4-2 and TRBJ1-1; possibly TRBD1 for D (5 bases). The clonotype originates from a human donor who was the organ donor for an intestinal transplant. The specimen was unstimulated CD4+ T cells sorted from spleen or lymph node cells, collected before transplant. In DNA, the CDR3 is TGTGCCAGCAGCCAAGATCTGGGGGGGGACACTGAAGCTTTCTTT. The encoded protein is CASSQDLGGDTEAFF.